This is a list of T cell receptor beta chains from one sample in a study of technical replicates of blood from a few donors. TCRdb keeps only in-frame clones here, not all; method: immunoSEQ multiplex PCR. The sample has roughly 80,000 clones, around 96% seen once. The specimen was T cells isolated from PBMCs. The origin of the receptors is a human donor in good health. CDR3s include the opening cysteine and the closing phenylalanine or tryptophan.

>TRBJ2-7|12|TRBV29-1
CSVVWAGYEQYF
>TRBJ1-2|14|TRBV4-1
CASSQGTGAHGYTF
>TRBJ2-5|16|TRBV7-2
CASSLGPGRVLEDQYF
>TRBJ2-3|19|TRBV9
CASSVGHLTSGGAADTQYF
>TRBJ2-4|15|TRBV6-1
CASSEISGPKNIQYF
>TRBJ1-1|13|TRBV19
CAAKGQGNTEAFF
>TRBJ2-1|16|TRBV25-1
CASSSWTSGSVDEQFF
>TRBJ1-2|15|TRBV27
CASSPQGQSNYGYTF
>TRBJ1-2|11|TRBV19
CASTTGDGYTF
>TRBJ1-3|14|TRBV10-3
CATGPTGSGNTIYF
>TRBJ2-5|16|TRBV9
CASSVGGLGIQETQYF
>TRBJ2-1|15|TRBV7-9
CASSSRATLDNEQFF
>TRBJ2-7|16|TRBV4-1
CASSQDAGTVLYEQYF
>TRBJ2-7|15|TRBV11-2
CASSFSTGGYYEQYF
>TRBJ2-7|14|TRBV28
CASSPQGAVDEQYF
>TRBJ2-1|15|TRBV10-3
CAIIAGATQYNEQFF
>TRBJ2-3|16|TRBV5-1
CASSLRGTGGMDTQYF
>TRBJ2-7|14|TRBV27
CASNTTVNSYEQYF
>TRBJ2-7|12|TRBV10-1
CASSDSAYEQYF
>TRBJ1-3|15|TRBV4-1
CASSQIPGGANTIYF
>TRBJ2-1|13|TRBV7-3
CASSPRGYNEQFF
>TRBJ2-2|18|TRBV11-2
CASARAPSGNNRDGELFF
>TRBJ2-7|15|TRBV6-1
CASSEGDRGTYEQYF
>TRBJ1-2|14|TRBV5-1
CASSPGQGEGGYTF
>TRBJ2-1|15|TRBV11-2
CASSSRTSGLNEQFF
>TRBJ1-2|13|TRBV10-3
CAISGDRGYGYTF
>TRBJ2-1|11|TRBV10-2
CASKLANEQFF
>TRBJ2-3|14|TRBV30
CAWSVRGGTDTQYF
>TRBJ1-4|13|TRBV19
CASSPDEIGQLVF
>TRBJ1-2|17|TRBV7-6
CASSLGTGVIGRDGYTF
>TRBJ1-2|16|TRBV2
CASSAQRTGVRGGYTF
>TRBJ1-2|16|TRBV6-6
CASSHGGGRGDYGYTF
>TRBJ1-5|12|TRBV30
CAWSANLEPQHF
>TRBJ2-5|12|TRBV2
CASNRGQETQYF
>TRBJ1-4|14|TRBV2
CASSDRVEDEKLFF
>TRBJ1-3|21|TRBV15
CATSSSSGTGGFLLAGNTIYF
>TRBJ2-3|14|TRBV7-9
CASSLVHGADTQYF
>TRBJ1-2|14|TRBV7-3
CASSFGQGAGGYTF
>TRBJ2-7|14|TRBV6-5
CASRGTLTPSEQYF
>TRBJ1-1|14|TRBV15
CATSGGTVNTEAFF
>TRBJ1-2|16|TRBV5-4
CASSLVGAGPHYGYTF
>TRBJ1-3|14|TRBV29-1
CSVLGDSVGNTIYF
>TRBJ2-1|13|TRBV10-3
CATQGFSHNEQFF
>TRBJ2-6|13|TRBV9
CASSASGANVLTF
>TRBJ2-1|18|TRBV7-9
CASSSASVREVGIDEQFF
>TRBJ2-1|16|TRBV5-1
CASSKPGTSGGNEQFF
>TRBJ2-1|15|TRBV6-1
CASSGGGLAGNEQFF
>TRBJ2-7|15|TRBV28
CASTLGQGVSYEQYF